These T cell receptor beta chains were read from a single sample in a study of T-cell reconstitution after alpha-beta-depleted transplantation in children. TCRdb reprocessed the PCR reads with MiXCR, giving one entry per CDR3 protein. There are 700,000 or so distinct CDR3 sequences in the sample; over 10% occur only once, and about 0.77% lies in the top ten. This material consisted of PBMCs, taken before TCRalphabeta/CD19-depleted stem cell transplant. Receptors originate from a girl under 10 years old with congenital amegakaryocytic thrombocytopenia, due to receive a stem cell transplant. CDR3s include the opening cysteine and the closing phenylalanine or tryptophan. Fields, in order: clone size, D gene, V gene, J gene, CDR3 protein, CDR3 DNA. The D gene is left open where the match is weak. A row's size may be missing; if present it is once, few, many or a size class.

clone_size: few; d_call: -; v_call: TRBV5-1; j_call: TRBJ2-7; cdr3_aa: CASSLSAGGGYEQYF; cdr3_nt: TGCGCCAGCAGCTTGTCGGCCGGGGGAGGCTACGAGCAGTACTTC
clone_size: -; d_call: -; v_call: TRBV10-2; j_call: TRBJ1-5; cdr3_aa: CASSDRYEPQHF; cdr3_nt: TGCGCCAGCAGTGATCGTTATGAGCCCCAGCATTTT
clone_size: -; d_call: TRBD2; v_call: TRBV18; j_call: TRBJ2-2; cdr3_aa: CASSPVSGSTGELFF; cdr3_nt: TGTGCCAGCTCACCCGTGAGCGGGAGTACCGGGGAGCTGTTTTTT
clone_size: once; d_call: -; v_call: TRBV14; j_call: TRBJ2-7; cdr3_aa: CASSQAYYSYEQYF; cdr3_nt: TGTGCCAGCAGCCAAGCGTACTACTCCTACGAGCAGTACTTC
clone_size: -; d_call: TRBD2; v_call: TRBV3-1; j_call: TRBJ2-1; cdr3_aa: CATCQVVARTSGNNEQFF; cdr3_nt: TGTGCCACCTGCCAAGTCGTTGCCCGGACTAGCGGGAACAATGAGCAGTTCTTC
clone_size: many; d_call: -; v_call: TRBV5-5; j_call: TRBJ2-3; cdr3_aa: CASSLALGHYTDTQYF; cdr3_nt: TGTGCCAGCAGCTTGGCCCTGGGACACTACACAGATACGCAGTATTTT
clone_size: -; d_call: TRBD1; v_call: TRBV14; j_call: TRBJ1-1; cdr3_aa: CASSPGQGVRRNTEAFF; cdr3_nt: TGTGCCAGCAGCCCCGGACAGGGGGTTCGCAGGAACACTGAAGCTTTCTTT
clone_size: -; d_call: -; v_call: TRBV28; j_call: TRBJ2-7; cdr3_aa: CASRPDGPPYEQYF; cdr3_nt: TGTGCCAGCAGACCGGACGGGCCCCCCTACGAGCAGTACTTC
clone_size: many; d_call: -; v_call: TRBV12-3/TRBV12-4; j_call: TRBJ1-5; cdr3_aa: CASSPDILSGQPQHF; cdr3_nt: TGTGCCAGCAGCCCGGACATCTTGTCCGGTCAGCCCCAGCATTTT
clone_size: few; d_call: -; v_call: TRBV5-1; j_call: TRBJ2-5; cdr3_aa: CASSSTAGTVQETQYF; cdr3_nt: TGCGCCAGCAGCTCCACAGCGGGTACCGTCCAAGAGACCCAGTACTTC
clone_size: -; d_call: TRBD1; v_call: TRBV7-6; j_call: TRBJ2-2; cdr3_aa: CASSLGAGGPFSTGELFF; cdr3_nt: TGTGCCAGCAGCTTAGGGGCAGGGGGCCCTTTCAGCACCGGGGAGCTGTTTTTT
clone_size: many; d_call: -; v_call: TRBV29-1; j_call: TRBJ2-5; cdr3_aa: CSVPTGKTQYF; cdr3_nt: TGCAGCGTCCCCACGGGAAAGACCCAGTACTTC
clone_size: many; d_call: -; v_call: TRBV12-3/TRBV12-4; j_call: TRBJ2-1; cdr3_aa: CASSFLAALSYNEQFF; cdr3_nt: TGTGCCAGCAGTTTTTTAGCGGCCCTCTCCTACAATGAGCAGTTCTTC
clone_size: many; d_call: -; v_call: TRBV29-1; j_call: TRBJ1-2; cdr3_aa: CSVEFYRDYGYTF; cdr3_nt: TGCAGCGTTGAATTTTACAGGGACTATGGCTACACCTTC
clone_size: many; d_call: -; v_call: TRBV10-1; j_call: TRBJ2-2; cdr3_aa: CASSAAGLATGELFF; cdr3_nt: TGCGCCAGCAGTGCGGCAGGACTCGCAACCGGGGAGCTGTTTTTT
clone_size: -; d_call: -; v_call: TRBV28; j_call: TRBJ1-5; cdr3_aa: CASTTRGNQPQHF; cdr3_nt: TGTGCCAGCACCACCCGGGGCAATCAGCCCCAGCATTTT
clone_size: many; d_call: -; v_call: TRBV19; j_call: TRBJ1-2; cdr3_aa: CASSIVPNYGYTF; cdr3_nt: TGTGCCAGTAGTATAGTCCCTAACTATGGCTACACCTTC
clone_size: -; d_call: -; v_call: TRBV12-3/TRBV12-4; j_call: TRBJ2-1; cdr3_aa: CASSLSPGFEQFF; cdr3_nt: TGTGCCAGCAGCCTTAGCCCCGGATTTGAGCAGTTCTTC
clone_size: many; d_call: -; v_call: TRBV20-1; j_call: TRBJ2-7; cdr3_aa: CSARVGGRWEVEYF; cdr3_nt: TGCAGTGCTAGAGTCGGCGGGCGATGGGAAGTAGAGTACTTC
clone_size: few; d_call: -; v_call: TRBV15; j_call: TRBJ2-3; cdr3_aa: CATSRGPLGTDTQYF; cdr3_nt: TGTGCCACCAGCAGAGGACCCTTGGGCACAGATACGCAGTATTTT
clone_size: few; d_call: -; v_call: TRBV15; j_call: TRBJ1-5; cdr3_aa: CATSRNFLAGAQHF; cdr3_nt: TGTGCCACCAGCCGAAACTTCTTGGCCGGGGCCCAGCATTTT
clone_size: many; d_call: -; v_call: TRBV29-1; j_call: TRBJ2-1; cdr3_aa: CSVEEHGRSNEQFF; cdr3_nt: TGCAGCGTTGAAGAGCACGGGAGATCTAATGAGCAGTTCTTC
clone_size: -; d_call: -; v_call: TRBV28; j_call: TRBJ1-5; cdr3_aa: CASSFGSDQPQHF; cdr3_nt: TGTGCCAGCAGTTTCGGTTCCGATCAGCCCCAGCATTTT
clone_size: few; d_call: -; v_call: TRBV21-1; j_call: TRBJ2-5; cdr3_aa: CAKSTSGRSETQYF; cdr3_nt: TGTGCCAAGTCGACTAGCGGGAGATCAGAGACCCAGTACTTC
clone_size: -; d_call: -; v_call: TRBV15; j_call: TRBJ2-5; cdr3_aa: CATSREPSVKETQYF; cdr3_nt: TGTGCCACCAGCAGAGAACCTAGCGTTAAAGAGACCCAGTACTTC
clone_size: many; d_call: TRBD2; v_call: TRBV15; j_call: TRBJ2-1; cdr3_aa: CATSRSGTSFNNEQFF; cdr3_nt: TGTGCCACCAGCAGATCCGGGACTAGCTTTAACAATGAGCAGTTCTTC
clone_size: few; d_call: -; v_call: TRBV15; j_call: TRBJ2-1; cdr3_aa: CATSSRELAGEQFF; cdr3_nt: TGTGCCACCAGCAGTAGGGAGCTAGCTGGGGAGCAGTTCTTC
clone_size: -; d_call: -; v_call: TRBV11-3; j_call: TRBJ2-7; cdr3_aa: CASCKLLFDFLEQYF; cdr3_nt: TGTGCCAGCTGCAAACTCTTGTTCGACTTTCTCGAGCAGTACTTC
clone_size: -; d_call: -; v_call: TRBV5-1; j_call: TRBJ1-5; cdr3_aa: CASSDGPQGRGQPQHF; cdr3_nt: TGCGCCAGCAGCGATGGGCCGCAGGGCCGAGGTCAGCCCCAGCATTTT
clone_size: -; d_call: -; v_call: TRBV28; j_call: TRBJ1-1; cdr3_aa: CASITDDTEAFF; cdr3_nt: TGTGCCAGTATCACGGACGACACTGAAGCTTTCTTT